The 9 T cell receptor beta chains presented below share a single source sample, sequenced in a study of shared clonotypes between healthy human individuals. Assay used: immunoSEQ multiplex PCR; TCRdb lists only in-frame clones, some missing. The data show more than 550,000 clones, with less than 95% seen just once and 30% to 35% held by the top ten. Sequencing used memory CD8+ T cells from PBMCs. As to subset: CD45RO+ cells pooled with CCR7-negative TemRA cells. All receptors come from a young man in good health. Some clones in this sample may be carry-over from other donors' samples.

CDR3 sequence reads: CASSFWASGAYEQYF. The CDR3 DNA follows: TGTGCCAGCAGTTTTTGGGCTAGCGGGGCCTACGAGCAGTACTTC. This chain connects TRBV27 to TRBJ2-7, with TRBD2 matching over 9 bases. The CDR3 has 15 residues. Germline V gives CDR1 MNHEY, CDR2 SMNVEV (reference sequence). V shed 3 bases and J 2 bases; nucleotides not matched to a gene: 5.

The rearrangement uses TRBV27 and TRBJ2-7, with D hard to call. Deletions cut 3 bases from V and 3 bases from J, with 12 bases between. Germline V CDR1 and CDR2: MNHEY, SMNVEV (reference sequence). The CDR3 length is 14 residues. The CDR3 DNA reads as TGTGCCAGCAGTTTGACGGCGAACTACTACGAGCAGTACTTC. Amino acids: CASSLTANYYEQYF.

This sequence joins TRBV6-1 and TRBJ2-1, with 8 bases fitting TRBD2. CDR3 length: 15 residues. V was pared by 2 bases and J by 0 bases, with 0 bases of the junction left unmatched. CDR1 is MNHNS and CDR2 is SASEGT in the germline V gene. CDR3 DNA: TGTGCCAGCAGTGAACGGGGGGGCTCCTACAATGAGCAGTTCTTC. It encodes CASSERGGSYNEQFF.

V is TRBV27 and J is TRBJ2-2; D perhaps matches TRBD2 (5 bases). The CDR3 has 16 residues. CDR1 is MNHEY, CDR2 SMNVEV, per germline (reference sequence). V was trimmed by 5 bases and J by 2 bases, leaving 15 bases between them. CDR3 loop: CASSPLVAKNTGELFF. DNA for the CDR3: TGTGCCAGCAGTCCGCTAGTAGCGAAAAACACCGGGGAGCTGTTTTTT.

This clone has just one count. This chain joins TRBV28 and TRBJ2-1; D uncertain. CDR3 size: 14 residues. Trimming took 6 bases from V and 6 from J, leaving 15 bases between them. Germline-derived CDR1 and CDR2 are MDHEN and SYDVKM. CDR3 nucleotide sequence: TGTGCCAGCAGCTCCAAACTGTGGTCCAATGAGCAGTTCTTC. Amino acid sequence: CASSSKLWSNEQFF.

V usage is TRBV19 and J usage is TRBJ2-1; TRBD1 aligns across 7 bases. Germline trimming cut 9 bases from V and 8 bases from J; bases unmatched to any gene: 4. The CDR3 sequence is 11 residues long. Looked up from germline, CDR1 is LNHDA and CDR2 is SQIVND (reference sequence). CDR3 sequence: CASRTGYEQFF. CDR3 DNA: TGTGCCAGCCGGACAGGCTATGAGCAGTTCTTC.

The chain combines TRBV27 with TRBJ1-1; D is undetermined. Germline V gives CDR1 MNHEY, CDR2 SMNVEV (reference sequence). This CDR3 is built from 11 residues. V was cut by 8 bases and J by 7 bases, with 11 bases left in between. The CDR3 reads CASGPRDEAFF. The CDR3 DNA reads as TGTGCCAGCGGCCCGCGGGATGAAGCTTTCTTT.

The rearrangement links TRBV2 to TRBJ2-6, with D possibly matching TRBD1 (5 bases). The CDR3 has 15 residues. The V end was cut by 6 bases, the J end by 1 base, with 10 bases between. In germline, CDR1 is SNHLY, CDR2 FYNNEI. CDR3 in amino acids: CASRLDSSGANVLTF. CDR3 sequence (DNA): TGTGCCAGCAGGTTAGACAGTTCTGGGGCCAACGTCCTGACTTTC.

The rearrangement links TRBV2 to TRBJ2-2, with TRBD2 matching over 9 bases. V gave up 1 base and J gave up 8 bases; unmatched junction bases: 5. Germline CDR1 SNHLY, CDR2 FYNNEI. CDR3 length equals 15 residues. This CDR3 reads CASSEVLAGTGELFF. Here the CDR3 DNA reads TGTGCCAGCAGTGAAGTCCTAGCGGGAACGGGGGAGCTGTTTTTT.